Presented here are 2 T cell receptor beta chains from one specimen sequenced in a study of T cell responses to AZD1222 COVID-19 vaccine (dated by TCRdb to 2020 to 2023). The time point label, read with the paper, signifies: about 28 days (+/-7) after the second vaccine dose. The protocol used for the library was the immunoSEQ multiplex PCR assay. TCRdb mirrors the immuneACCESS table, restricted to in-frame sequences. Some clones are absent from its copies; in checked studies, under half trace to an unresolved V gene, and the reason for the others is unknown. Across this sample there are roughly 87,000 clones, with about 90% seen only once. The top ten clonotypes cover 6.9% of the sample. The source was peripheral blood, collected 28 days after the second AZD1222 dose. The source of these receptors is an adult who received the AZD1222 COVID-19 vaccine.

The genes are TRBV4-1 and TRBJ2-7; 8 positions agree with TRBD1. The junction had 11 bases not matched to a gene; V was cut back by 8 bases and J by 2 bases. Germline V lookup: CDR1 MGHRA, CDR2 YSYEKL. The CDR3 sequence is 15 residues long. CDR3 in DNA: TGCGCCAGCTCCCCCCGGACAGGGCTCCCCTACGAGCAGTACTTC. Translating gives CASSPRTGLPYEQYF.

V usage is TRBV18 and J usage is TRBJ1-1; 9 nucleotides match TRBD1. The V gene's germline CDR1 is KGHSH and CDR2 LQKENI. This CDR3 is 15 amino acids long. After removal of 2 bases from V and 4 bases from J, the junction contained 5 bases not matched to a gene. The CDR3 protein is CASSPGQGRATEAFF. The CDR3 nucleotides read TGTGCCAGCTCACCAGGACAGGGGAGGGCCACTGAAGCTTTCTTT.